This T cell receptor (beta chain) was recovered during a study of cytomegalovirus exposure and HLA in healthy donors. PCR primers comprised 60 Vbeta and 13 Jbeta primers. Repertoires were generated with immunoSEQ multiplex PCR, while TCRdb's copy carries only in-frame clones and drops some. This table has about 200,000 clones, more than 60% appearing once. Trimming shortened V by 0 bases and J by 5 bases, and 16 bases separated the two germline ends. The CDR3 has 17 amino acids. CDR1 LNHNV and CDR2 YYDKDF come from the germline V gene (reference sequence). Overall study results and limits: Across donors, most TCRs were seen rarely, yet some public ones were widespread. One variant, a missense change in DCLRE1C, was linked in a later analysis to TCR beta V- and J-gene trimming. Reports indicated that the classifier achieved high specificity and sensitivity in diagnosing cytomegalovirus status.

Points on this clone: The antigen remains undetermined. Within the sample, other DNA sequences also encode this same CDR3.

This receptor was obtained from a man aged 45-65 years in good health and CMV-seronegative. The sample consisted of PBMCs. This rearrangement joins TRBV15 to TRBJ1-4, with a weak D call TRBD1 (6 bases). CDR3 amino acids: CATSREVGTPRNEKLFF. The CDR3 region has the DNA TGTGCCACCAGCAGAGAGGTCGGGACACCTAGAAATGAAAAACTGTTTTTT.